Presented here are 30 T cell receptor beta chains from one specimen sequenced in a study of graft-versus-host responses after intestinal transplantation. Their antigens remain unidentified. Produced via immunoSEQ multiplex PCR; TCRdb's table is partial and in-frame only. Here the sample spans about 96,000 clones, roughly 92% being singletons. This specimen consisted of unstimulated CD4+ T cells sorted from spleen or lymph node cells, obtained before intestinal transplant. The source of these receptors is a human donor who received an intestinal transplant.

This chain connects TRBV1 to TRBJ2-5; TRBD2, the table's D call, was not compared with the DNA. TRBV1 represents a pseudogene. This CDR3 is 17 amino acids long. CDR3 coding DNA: TGCACCAGCAGCCAAGATAGACTAGCGGGAGATCAAGAGACCCAGTACTTC. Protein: CTSSQDRLAGDQETQYF.

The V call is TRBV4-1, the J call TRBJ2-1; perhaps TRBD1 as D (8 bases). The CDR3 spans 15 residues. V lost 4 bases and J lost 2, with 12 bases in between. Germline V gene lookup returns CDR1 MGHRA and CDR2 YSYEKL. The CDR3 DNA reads TGCGCCAGCAGCCGAGCGGGACAGGCCTACAATGAGCAGTTCTTC. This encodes CASSRAGQAYNEQFF.

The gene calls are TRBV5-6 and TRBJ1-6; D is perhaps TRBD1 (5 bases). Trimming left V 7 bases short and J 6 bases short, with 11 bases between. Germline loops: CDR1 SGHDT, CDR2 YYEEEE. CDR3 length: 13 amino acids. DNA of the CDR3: TGTGCCAGCCGGCAGGGTGTTAATTCACCCCTCCACTTT. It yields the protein CASRQGVNSPLHF.

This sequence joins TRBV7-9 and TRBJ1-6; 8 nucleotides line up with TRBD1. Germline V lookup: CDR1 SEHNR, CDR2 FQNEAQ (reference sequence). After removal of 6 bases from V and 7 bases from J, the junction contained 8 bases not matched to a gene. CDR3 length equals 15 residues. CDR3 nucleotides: TGTGCCAGCAGGCCCACGGGACAGGAGAATTCACCCCTCCACTTT. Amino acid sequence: CASRPTGQENSPLHF.

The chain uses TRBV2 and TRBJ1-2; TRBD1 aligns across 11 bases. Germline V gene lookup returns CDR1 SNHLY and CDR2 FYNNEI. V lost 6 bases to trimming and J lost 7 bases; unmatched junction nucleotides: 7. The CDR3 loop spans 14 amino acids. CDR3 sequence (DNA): TGTGCCAGCAGCTTCGGACAGGGGGCTTCTGGCTACACCTTC. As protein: CASSFGQGASGYTF.

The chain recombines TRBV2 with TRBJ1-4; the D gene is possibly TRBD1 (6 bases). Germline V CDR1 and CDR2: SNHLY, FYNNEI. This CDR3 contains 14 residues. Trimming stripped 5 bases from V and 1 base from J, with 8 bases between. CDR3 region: CASSFRGTNEKLFF. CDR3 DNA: TGTGCCAGCAGTTTCAGGGGAACTAATGAAAAACTGTTTTTT.

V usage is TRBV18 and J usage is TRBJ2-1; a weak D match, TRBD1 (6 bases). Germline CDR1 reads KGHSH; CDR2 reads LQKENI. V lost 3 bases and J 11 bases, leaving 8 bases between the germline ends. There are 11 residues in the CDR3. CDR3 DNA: TGTGCCAGCTCACCTAGGGACAAGCAGTTCTTC. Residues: CASSPRDKQFF.

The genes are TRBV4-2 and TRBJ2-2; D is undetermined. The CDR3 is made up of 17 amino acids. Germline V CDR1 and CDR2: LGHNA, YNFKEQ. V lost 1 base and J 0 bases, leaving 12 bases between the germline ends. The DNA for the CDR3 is TGTGCCAGCAGCCAAGCCGGGTCTCTAGCGAACACCGGGGAGCTGTTTTTT. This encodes CASSQAGSLANTGELFF.

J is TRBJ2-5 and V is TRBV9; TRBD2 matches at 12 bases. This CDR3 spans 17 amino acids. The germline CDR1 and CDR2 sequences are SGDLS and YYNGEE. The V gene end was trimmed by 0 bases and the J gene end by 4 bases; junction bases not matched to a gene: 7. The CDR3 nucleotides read TGTGCCAGCAGCGTAGGACTAGCGGGGGCCACGGGAGAGACCCAGTACTTC. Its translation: CASSVGLAGATGETQYF. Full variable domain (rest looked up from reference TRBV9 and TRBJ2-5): DSGVTQTPKHLITATGQRVTLRCSPRSGDLSVYWYQQSLDQGLQFLIQYYNGEERAKGNILERFSAQQFPDLHSELNLSSLELGDSALYFCASSVGLAGATGETQYFGPGTRLLVL.

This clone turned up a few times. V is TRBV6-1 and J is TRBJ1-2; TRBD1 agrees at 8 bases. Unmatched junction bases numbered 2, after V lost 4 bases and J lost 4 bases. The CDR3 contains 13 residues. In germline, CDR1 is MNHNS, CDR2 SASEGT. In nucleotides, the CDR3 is TGTGCCAGCAGTGGACAGGGGCCCTATGGCTACACCTTC. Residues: CASSGQGPYGYTF.

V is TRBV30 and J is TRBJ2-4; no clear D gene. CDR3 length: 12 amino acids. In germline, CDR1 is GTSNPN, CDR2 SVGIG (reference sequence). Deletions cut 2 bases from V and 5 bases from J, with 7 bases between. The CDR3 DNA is TGTGCCTGGAGTCGCGTGGAAAACATTCAGTACTTC. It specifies CAWSRVENIQYF.

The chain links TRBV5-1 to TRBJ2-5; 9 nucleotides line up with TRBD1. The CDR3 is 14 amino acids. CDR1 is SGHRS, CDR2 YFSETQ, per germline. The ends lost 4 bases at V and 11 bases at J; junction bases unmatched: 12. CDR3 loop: CASSPTGTGREQYF. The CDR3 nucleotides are TGCGCCAGCAGCCCAACCGGGACAGGGCGGGAGCAGTACTTC.

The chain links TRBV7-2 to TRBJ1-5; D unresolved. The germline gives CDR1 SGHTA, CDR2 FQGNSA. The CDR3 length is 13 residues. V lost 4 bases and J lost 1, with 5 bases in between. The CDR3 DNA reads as TGTGCCAGCAGCTCTAGAAGCAATCAGCCCCAGCATTTT. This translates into CASSSRSNQPQHF.

CDR3 bases: TGCGCCAGCAGCTGGGATCCCGGGACAGGGGGCACAGATACGCAGTATTTT. Amino acid sequence: CASSWDPGTGGTDTQYF. The chain couples TRBV5-1 to TRBJ2-3, with 10 positions matching TRBD1. V trimming: 3 bases; J trimming: 1 base; junction bases outside the gene matches: 8. The germline gives CDR1 SGHRS, CDR2 YFSETQ. This CDR3 is 17 amino acids long.

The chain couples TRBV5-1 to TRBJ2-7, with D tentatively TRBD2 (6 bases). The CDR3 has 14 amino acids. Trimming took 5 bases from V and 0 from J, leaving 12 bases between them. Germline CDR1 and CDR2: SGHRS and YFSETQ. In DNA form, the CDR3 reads TGCGCCAGCAGTATACGGGGGAGCTCCTACGAGCAGTACTTC. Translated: CASSIRGSSYEQYF.

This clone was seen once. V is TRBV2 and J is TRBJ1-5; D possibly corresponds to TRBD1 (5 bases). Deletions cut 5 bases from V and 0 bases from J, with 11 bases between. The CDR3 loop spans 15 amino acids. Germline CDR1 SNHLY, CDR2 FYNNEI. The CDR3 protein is CASSLRQTSNQPQHF. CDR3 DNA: TGTGCCAGCAGTTTAAGACAGACTAGCAATCAGCCCCAGCATTTT.

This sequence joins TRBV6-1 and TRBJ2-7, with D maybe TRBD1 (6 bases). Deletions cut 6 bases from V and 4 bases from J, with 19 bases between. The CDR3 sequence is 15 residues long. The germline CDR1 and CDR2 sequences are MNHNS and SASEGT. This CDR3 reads CASRTQGIGLYEQYF. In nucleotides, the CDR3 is TGTGCCAGCAGGACCCAGGGGATAGGCCTTTACGAGCAGTACTTC.

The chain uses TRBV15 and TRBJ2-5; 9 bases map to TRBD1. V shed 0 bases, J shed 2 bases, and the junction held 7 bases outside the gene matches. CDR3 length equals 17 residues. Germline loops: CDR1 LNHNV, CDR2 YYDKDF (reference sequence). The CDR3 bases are TGTGCCACCAGCAGAGAGTTAGGACAGGGGTATCAAGAGACCCAGTACTTC. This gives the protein CATSRELGQGYQETQYF.

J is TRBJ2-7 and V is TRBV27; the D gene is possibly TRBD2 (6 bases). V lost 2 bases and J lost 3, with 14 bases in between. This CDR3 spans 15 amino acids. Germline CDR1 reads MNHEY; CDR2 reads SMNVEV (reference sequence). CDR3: CASSLRGGRGYEQYF. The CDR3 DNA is TGTGCCAGCAGTTTACGGGGAGGTAGGGGCTACGAGCAGTACTTC.

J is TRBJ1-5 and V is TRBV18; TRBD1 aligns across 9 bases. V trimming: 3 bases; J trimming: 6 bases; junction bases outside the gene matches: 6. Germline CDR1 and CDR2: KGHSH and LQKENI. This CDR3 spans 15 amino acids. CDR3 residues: CASSPETGGGQPQHF. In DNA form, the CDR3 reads TGTGCCAGCTCACCCGAAACAGGGGGCGGTCAGCCCCAGCATTTT.

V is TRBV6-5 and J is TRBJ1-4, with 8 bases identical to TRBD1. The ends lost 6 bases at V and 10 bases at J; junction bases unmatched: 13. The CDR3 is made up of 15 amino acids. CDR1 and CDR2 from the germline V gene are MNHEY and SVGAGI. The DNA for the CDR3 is TGTGCCAGCAGGCTGACAGGGGTTAATCAGGGAAAACTGTTTTTT. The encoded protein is CASRLTGVNQGKLFF.

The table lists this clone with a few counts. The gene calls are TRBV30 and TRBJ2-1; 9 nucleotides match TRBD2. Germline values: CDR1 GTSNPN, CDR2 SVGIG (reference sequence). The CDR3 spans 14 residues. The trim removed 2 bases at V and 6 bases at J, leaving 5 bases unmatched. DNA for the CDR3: TGTGCCTGGAGTAGGGGACTAGCATTCAATGAGCAGTTCTTC. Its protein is CAWSRGLAFNEQFF. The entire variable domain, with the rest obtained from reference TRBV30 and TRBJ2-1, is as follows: SQTIHQWPATLVQPVGSPLSLECTVEGTSNPNLYWYRQAAGRGLQLLFYSVGIGQISSEVPQNLSASRPQDRQFILSSKKLLLSDSGFYLCAWSRGLAFNEQFFGPGTRLTVL.

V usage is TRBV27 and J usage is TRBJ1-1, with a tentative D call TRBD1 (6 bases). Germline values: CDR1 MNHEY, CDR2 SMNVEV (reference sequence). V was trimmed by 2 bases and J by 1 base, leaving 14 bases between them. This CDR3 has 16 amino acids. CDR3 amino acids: CASSLDRGRGNTEAFF. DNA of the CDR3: TGTGCCAGCAGTTTAGATAGGGGCAGGGGGAACACTGAAGCTTTCTTT.

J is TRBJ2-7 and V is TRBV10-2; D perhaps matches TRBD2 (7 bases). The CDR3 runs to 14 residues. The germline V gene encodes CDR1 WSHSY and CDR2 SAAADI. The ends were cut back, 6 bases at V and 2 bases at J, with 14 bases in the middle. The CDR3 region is CASRQGGVAYEQYF. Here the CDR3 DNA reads TGCGCCAGCAGACAGGGAGGGGTGGCCTACGAGCAGTACTTC.

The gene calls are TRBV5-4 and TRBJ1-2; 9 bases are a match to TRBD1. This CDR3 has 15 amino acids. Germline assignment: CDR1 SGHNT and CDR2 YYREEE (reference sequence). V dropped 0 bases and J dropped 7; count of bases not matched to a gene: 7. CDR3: CASSLAQGQGIGYTF. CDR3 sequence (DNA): TGTGCCAGCAGCTTGGCCCAGGGACAGGGAATTGGCTACACCTTC.

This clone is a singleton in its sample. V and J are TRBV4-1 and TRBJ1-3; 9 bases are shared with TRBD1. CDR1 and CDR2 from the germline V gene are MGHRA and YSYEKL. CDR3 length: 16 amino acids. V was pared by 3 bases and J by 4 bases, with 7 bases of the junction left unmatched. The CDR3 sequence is CASSQGQGTGGNTIYF. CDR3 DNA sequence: TGCGCCAGCAGCCAGGGACAGGGCACGGGGGGAAACACCATATATTTT.

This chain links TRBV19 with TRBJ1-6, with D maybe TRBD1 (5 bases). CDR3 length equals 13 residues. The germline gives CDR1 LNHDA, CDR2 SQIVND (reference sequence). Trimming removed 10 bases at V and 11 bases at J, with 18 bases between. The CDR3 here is CATTTGYPAPLHF. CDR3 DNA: TGTGCCACCACCACAGGCTATCCCGCACCCCTCCACTTT.

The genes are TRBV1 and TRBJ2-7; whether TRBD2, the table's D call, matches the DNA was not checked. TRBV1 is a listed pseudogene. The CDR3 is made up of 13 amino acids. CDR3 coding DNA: TGCACCAGCAGCCAGGGAGGGGGCTACGAGCAGTACTTC. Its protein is CTSSQGGGYEQYF.

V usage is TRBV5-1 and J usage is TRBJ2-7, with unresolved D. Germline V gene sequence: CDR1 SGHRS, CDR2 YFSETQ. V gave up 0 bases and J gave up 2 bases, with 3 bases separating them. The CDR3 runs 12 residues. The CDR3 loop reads CASSLDTYEQYF. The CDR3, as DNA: TGCGCCAGCAGCTTGGACACCTACGAGCAGTACTTC.

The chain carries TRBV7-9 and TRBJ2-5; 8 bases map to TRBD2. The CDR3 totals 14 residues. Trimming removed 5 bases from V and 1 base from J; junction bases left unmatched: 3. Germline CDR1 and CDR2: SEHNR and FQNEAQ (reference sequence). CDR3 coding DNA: TGTGCCAGCAGCCTAGGACTAGCCCAAGAGACCCAGTACTTC. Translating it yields CASSLGLAQETQYF.